The sequence of this TCR beta chain was determined in a study of metastatic and nonmetastatic thyroid tumors. The CDR3 has 14 residues. Germline lookup yields CDR1 ENHRY and CDR2 SYGVKD. TCRdb reprocessed the PCR reads via MiXCR. Altogether more than 85,000 clones are present, about 9.1% being singletons, with the ten largest covering around 8.5%. This clone was seen only a few times. Given a much more abundant clone one base away, this may be a read error. Thyroid surgery was preceded by no treatment in any patient. The gene calls are TRBV10-3 and TRBJ1-1; D perhaps matches TRBD1 (6 bases). This receptor was obtained from a female donor with papillary thyroid cancer or a benign thyroid nodule (not recorded which). Some clones in this sample may be carry-over from other donors' samples. Sequencing was performed on blood. The CDR3 DNA sequence: TGTGCCACCAGTGAGGGGGGCTGGAACACTGAAGCTTTCTTT. Amino acids: CATSEGGWNTEAFF.